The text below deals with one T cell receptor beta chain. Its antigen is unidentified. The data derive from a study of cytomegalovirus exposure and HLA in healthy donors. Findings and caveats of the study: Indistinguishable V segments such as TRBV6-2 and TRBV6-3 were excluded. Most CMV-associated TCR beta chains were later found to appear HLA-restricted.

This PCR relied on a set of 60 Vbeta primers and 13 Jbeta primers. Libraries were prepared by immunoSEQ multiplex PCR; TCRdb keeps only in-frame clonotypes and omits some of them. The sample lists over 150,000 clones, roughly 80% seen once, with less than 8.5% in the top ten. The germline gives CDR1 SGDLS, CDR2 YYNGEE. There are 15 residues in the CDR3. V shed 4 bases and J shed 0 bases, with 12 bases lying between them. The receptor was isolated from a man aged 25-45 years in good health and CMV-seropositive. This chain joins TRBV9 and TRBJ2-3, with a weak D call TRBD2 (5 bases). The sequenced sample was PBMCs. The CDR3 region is CASSKRRGSTDTQYF. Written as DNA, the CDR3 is TGTGCCAGCAGCAAGCGGCGAGGTAGCACAGATACGCAGTATTTT. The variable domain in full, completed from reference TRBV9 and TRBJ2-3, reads DSGVTQTPKHLITATGQRVTLRCSPRSGDLSVYWYQQSLDQGLQFLIQYYNGEERAKGNILERFSAQQFPDLHSELNLSSLELGDSALYFCASSKRRGSTDTQYFGPGTRLTVL.